Listed below are T cell receptor beta chains from one sample, sequenced in a study of blood T cell repertoires in COVID-19. Assay: immunoSEQ multiplex PCR; the TCRdb copy retains only in-frame clones and omits some. The sample yields under 200,000 clones, approximately 82% seen once. The sample consisted of PBMCs or T cells enriched from blood (not recorded which). These receptor sequences come from a woman aged 50 to 60 in a cohort exposed to, infected with or recovered from COVID-19 (not recorded which). CDR3s include the opening cysteine and the closing phenylalanine or tryptophan. The D gene is left open where the match is weak. Clone size, where shown, is once, few, many, or a class for clones that have expanded.

j_call | d_call | v_call | clone_size | cdr3_aa | cdr3_nt
TRBJ2-5 | - | TRBV5-1 | - | CASSLYGQLQETQYF | TGCGCCAGCAGCTTGTATGGACAGCTCCAAGAGACCCAGTACTTC
TRBJ2-5 | TRBD1 | TRBV25-1 | once | CASVGQGETQYF | TGTGCCAGCGTGGGACAGGGGGAGACCCAGTACTTC
TRBJ2-2 | - | TRBV7-9 | few | CGAGRTGELFF | TGTGGGGCGGGCCGAACCGGGGAGCTGTTTTTT
TRBJ2-1 | TRBD2 | TRBV9 | once | CASSVSGSSYNEQFF | TGTGCCAGCAGCGTTAGCGGGAGCTCCTACAATGAGCAGTTCTTC
TRBJ2-7 | - | TRBV6-5 | few | CASSYDRLMEQYF | TGTGCCAGCAGTTACGACAGGCTAATGGAGCAGTACTTC
TRBJ2-1 | TRBD1 | TRBV2 | once | CASSPDRGQVNEQFF | TGTGCCAGCAGTCCGGACAGGGGGCAGGTCAATGAGCAGTTCTTC
TRBJ1-1 | - | TRBV4-2 | - | CASTGSAGEAFF | TGTGCCAGCACCGGCTCGGCGGGTGAAGCTTTCTTT
TRBJ1-3 | - | TRBV7-2 | once | CASSLTPTSGNTIYF | TGTGCCAGCAGTTTGACACCTACCTCTGGAAACACCATATATTTT
TRBJ1-3 | - | TRBV18 | - | CASSPQGNAGNTIYF | TGTGCCAGCTCACCTCAGGGGAACGCTGGAAACACCATATATTTT
TRBJ2-2 | - | TRBV27 | few | CASSPLNTGELFF | TGTGCCAGCAGTCCTTTGAACACCGGGGAGCTGTTTTTT
TRBJ1-2 | - | TRBV9 | - | CASSTRAPDYGYTF | TGTGCCAGCAGCACCAGGGCCCCTGACTATGGCTACACCTTC
TRBJ1-4 | - | TRBV4-1 | - | CASRGQGLEKLFF | TGCGCCAGCAGAGGGCAGGGTTTAGAAAAACTGTTTTTT
TRBJ2-2 | - | TRBV5-1 | - | CASSLSLNRNTGELFF | TGCGCCAGCAGCTTGAGTCTAAATAGGAACACCGGGGAGCTGTTTTTT
TRBJ1-5 | - | TRBV28 | - | CASSLEGYQPQHF | TGTGCCAGCAGTTTAGAGGGCTATCAGCCCCAGCATTTT
TRBJ2-1 | - | TRBV5-8 | few | CASIQGLNEQFF | TGTGCCAGCATACAGGGTCTCAATGAGCAGTTCTTC
TRBJ2-7 | - | TRBV5-5 | - | CASSLSLRAGSPYEQYF | TGTGCCAGCAGCTTGTCACTCCGAGCAGGGTCTCCCTACGAGCAGTACTTC
TRBJ2-5 | TRBD1 | TRBV5-4 | - | CASSLGDRGRETQYF | TGTGCCAGCAGCTTGGGGGACAGGGGGAGGGAAACCCAGTACTTC
TRBJ2-7 | - | TRBV28 | - | CASRTTYEQYF | TGTGCCAGCAGGACTACCTACGAGCAGTACTTC
TRBJ1-1 | - | TRBV28 | - | CASSLRTVTLMNTEAFF | TGTGCCAGCAGTTTAAGGACAGTTACTCTCATGAACACTGAAGCTTTCTTT
TRBJ2-3 | - | TRBV5-6 | - | CASSPDRRTDTQYF | TGTGCCAGCAGCCCTGACAGACGCACAGATACGCAGTATTTT
TRBJ1-6 | TRBD1 | TRBV9 | - | CASSEDWDSSYNSPLHF | TGTGCCAGCAGCGAGGACTGGGACAGCTCCTATAATTCACCCCTCCACTTT
TRBJ1-6 | - | TRBV5-1 | - | CASTSLGGRNSPLHF | TGCGCCAGCACCTCCTTGGGGGGTCGGAATTCACCCCTCCACTTT
TRBJ2-1 | TRBD1 | TRBV28 | - | CASTTTGENEQFF | TGTGCCAGCACCACGACAGGGGAGAATGAGCAGTTCTTC
TRBJ2-1 | TRBD2 | TRBV7-3 | - | CASSPSGTSVNEQFF | TGTGCCAGCAGCCCGTCCGGGACTAGCGTCAATGAGCAGTTCTTC
TRBJ2-3 | - | TRBV27 | - | CASSRSNPPVTQYF | TGTGCCAGCAGCCGATCGAACCCCCCGGTGACACAGTATTTT
TRBJ2-5 | TRBD1 | TRBV19 | - | CASKREGARGTQYF | TGTGCCAGTAAGCGAGAGGGGGCGAGAGGGACCCAGTACTTC
TRBJ2-7 | TRBD1 | TRBV27 | - | CASSLGQGFSYEQYF | TGTGCCAGCAGTCTAGGACAGGGTTTCTCCTACGAGCAGTACTTC
TRBJ1-4 | TRBD1 | TRBV4-3 | - | CASSHRGGPLREKLFF | TGCGCCAGCAGCCATCGAGGGGGCCCACTTCGGGAAAAACTGTTTTTT
TRBJ1-5 | - | TRBV19 | - | CASSPRPPGYSNQPQHF | TGTGCCAGTAGTCCCCGCCCCCCGGGGTATAGCAATCAGCCCCAGCATTTT
TRBJ2-1 | - | TRBV7-9 | - | CASSLSDYDPYNEQFF | TGTGCCAGCAGCTTATCGGACTACGATCCCTACAATGAGCAGTTCTTC
TRBJ2-1 | TRBD2 | TRBV7-3 | - | CASSPTSGEYNEQFF | TGTGCCAGCAGCCCCACTAGCGGGGAATACAATGAGCAGTTCTTC
TRBJ1-1 | - | TRBV25-1 | once | CAVNGGATEAFF | TGTGCCGTTAACGGGGGTGCCACTGAAGCTTTCTTT
TRBJ1-1 | - | TRBV18 | - | CATRGNVGGGNTEAFF | TGTGCCACCAGAGGAAACGTTGGGGGGGGGAACACTGAAGCTTTCTTT
TRBJ1-5 | - | TRBV9 | - | CASSVGEQGYQPQHF | TGTGCCAGCAGCGTAGGAGAGCAGGGTTATCAGCCCCAGCATTTT
TRBJ2-5 | TRBD2 | TRBV5-4 | - | CASSIKSGGETQYF | TGTGCCAGCAGTATAAAAAGCGGGGGAGAGACCCAGTACTTC
TRBJ1-1 | - | TRBV6-5 | - | CASSPRTEAFF | TGTGCCAGCAGCCCGAGGACTGAAGCTTTCTTT
TRBJ2-2 | TRBD2 | TRBV5-1 | - | CASSFGSGTSTGELFF | TGCGCCAGCAGCTTCGGATCCGGGACTAGCACCGGGGAGCTGTTTTTT
TRBJ1-1 | - | TRBV19 | - | CASSRQGFLDTEAFF | TGTGCCAGTAGTCGCCAGGGGTTTCTAGACACTGAAGCTTTCTTT
TRBJ2-7 | - | TRBV6-8 | - | CASGGGGSGEQYF | TGTGCCAGCGGGGGGGGCGGGAGTGGCGAGCAGTACTTC
TRBJ1-5 | - | TRBV19 | - | CASSIGQIGQPQHF | TGTGCCAGTAGTATCGGACAGATTGGTCAGCCCCAGCATTTT
TRBJ1-5 | TRBD1 | TRBV6-1 | - | CASSEGYRGSGIQPQHF | TGTGCCAGCAGTGAGGGTTACAGGGGATCAGGGATTCAGCCCCAGCATTTT
TRBJ1-2 | TRBD1 | TRBV28 | - | CASSRARTGNYGYTF | TGTGCCAGCAGCCGCGCCCGGACAGGGAACTATGGCTACACCTTC
TRBJ2-2 | - | TRBV19 | - | CASTPLERIGFAGELFF | TGTGCCAGTACCCCCCTTGAGCGGATCGGATTTGCCGGGGAGCTGTTTTTT
TRBJ2-5 | - | TRBV29-1 | - | CSVPDIFGETQYF | TGCAGCGTACCGGACATCTTCGGGGAGACCCAGTACTTC
TRBJ2-3 | TRBD2 | TRBV27 | - | CASSSPRLAGSTDTQYF | TGTGCCAGCAGTTCGCCGCGCCTAGCGGGGAGCACAGATACGCAGTATTTT
TRBJ2-1 | TRBD2 | TRBV27 | once | CASSFLGLAGGNEQFF | TGTGCCAGCAGTTTTCTCGGACTAGCGGGAGGCAATGAGCAGTTCTTC
TRBJ2-3 | - | TRBV18 | once | CASSRSGGTDTQYF | TGTGCCAGCTCGCGGTCGGGGGGCACAGATACGCAGTATTTT
TRBJ1-1 | TRBD1 | TRBV19 | once | CASTPRDRGAYGTEAFF | TGTGCCAGTACGCCCCGGGACAGGGGGGCGTACGGCACTGAAGCTTTCTTT
TRBJ1-2 | - | TRBV28 | - | CASSFVGQGRNYGYTF | TGTGCCAGCAGTTTCGTGGGGCAGGGAAGGAACTATGGCTACACCTTC
TRBJ2-7 | TRBD2 | TRBV5-1 | few | CASSLASGRISYEQYF | TGCGCCAGCAGCTTGGCCAGCGGGAGGATCTCCTACGAGCAGTACTTC
TRBJ2-7 | TRBD1 | TRBV10-3 | - | CAISSDRGYEQYF | TGTGCCATCAGTTCGGACAGGGGCTACGAGCAGTACTTC
TRBJ2-3 | - | TRBV2 | - | CASSGGGANTDTQYF | TGTGCCAGCAGTGGGGGGGGCGCGAACACAGATACGCAGTATTTT
TRBJ2-7 | TRBD1 | TRBV5-1 | - | CASSLQGVIDEQYF | TGCGCCAGCAGCTTGCAGGGGGTCATAGACGAGCAGTACTTC
TRBJ2-2 | TRBD1 | TRBV5-4 | - | CASSPNPGTGVTGELFF | TGTGCCAGCAGCCCGAACCCCGGGACAGGGGTCACCGGGGAGCTGTTTTTT
TRBJ1-6 | - | TRBV10-3 | - | CAISLQDSSYNSPLHF | TGTGCCATCAGTCTACAGGACAGCTCCTATAATTCACCCCTCCACTTT
TRBJ2-5 | TRBD1 | TRBV6-5 | - | CASGTGIGETQYF | TGTGCCAGTGGGACAGGGATCGGAGAGACCCAGTACTTC
TRBJ1-6 | - | TRBV19 | - | CASSQGLSSPLHF | TGTGCCAGTAGCCAGGGGTTGAGTTCACCCCTCCACTTT
TRBJ1-2 | - | TRBV28 | - | CASSSPGRNYGYTF | TGTGCCAGCAGTAGTCCAGGGCGGAACTATGGCTACACCTTC
TRBJ2-2 | - | TRBV2 | - | CASREGANTGELFF | TGTGCCAGCAGGGAGGGAGCGAACACCGGGGAGCTGTTTTTT